The sequence of this TCR beta chain was determined in a study of CD8+ T cells in alopecia areata. Extraction of RNA preceded its reverse transcription into cDNA, which served as the sequencing template. Some clones are missing from TCRdb's copy, which holds only in-frame ones; the method was immunoSEQ multiplex PCR. Of approximately 190,000 clones detected, roughly 50% appear once; the ten largest clones hold roughly 5%. About this clone: Antigen unknown.

Documented treatment: oral pan-JAK inhibitor, 5-10 mg twice daily. Study results and limitations: Clonality was higher in lesional than normal scalp, especially in alopecia totalis/universalis.

Germline CDR1 reads SQVTM; CDR2 reads ANQGSEA. The CDR3 extends over 14 amino acids. V lost 4 bases and J lost 2, with 14 bases in between. The source was CD4+ T cells sorted from blood, collected at week 24, from a patient treated with tofacitinib. The V gene is TRBV29-1, the J gene TRBJ2-5; D is unclear. The TCR comes from a human donor with alopecia areata. The CDR3 nucleotides are TGCAGCGTTGCCGCGGCCAGGCGACAAGAGACCCAGTACTTC. Amino acids: CSVAAARRQETQYF. Based on the CDR3 plus reference TRBV29-1 and TRBJ2-5, the full variable domain is SAVISQKPSRDICQRGTSLTIQCQVDSQVTMMFWYRQQPGQSLTLIATANQGSEATYESGFVIDKFPISRPNLTFSTLTVSNMSPEDSSIYLCSVAAARRQETQYFGPGTRLLVL.